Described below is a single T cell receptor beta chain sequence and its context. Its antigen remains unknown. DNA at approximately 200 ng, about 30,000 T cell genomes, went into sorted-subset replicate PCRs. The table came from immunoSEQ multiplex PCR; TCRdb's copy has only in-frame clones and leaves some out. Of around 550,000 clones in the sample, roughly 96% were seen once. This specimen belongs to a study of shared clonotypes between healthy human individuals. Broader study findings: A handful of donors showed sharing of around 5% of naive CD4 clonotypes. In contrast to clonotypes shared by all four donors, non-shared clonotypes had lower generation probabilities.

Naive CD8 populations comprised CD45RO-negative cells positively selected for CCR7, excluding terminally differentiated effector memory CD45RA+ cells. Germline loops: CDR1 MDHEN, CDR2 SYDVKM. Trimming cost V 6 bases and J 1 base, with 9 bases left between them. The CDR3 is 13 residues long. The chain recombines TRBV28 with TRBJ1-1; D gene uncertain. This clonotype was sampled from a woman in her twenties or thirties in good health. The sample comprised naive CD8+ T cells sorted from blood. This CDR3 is CASSRAGNTEAFF. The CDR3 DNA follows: TGTGCCAGCAGCCGGGCCGGGAACACTGAAGCTTTCTTT. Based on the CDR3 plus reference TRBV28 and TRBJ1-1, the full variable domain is DVKVTQSSRYLVKRTGEKVFLECVQDMDHENMFWYRQDPGLGLRLIYFSYDVKMKEKGDIPEGYSVSREKKERFSLILESASTNQTSMYLCASSRAGNTEAFFGQGTRLTVV.